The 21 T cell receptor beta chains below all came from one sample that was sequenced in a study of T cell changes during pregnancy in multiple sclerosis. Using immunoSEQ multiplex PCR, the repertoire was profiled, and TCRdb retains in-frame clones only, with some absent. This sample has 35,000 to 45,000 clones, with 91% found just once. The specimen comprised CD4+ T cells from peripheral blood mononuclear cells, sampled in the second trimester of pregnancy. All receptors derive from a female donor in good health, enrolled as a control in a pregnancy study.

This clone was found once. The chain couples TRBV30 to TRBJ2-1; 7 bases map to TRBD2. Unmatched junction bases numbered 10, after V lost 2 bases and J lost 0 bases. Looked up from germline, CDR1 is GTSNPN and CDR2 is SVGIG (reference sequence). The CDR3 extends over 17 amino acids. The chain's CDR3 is CAWSYLGLAASYNEQFF. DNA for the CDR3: TGTGCCTGGAGTTACCTAGGGCTAGCGGCCTCCTACAATGAGCAGTTCTTC.

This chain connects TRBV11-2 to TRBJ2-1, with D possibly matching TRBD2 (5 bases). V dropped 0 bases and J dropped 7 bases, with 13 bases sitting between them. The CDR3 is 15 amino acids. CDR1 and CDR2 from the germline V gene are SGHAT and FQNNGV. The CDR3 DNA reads TGTGCCAGCAGCTTAGATCCAGGACTCGGGAATGAGCAGTTCTTC. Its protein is CASSLDPGLGNEQFF.

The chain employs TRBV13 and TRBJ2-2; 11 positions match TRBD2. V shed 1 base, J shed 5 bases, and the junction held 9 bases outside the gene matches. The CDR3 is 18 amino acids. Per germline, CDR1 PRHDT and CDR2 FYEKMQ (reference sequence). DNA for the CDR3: TGTGCCAGCAGCTTAGTGGGACTAGCGGTGTGGACAACCGGGGAGCTGTTTTTT. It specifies CASSLVGLAVWTTGELFF.

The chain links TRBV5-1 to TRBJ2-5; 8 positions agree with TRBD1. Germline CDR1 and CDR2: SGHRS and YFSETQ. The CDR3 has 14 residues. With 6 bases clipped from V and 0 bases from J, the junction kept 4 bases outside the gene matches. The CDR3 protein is CASTPGGHQETQYF. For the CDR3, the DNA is TGCGCCAGCACCCCAGGGGGCCACCAAGAGACCCAGTACTTC.

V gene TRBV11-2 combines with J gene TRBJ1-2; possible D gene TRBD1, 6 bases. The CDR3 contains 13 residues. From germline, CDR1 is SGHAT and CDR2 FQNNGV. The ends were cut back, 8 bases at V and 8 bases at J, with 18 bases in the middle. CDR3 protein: CASAKTGTRGYTF. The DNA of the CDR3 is TGTGCCAGCGCCAAAACAGGGACGAGGGGCTACACCTTC. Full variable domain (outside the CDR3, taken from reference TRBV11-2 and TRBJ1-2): EAGVAQSPRYKIIEKRQSVAFWCNPISGHATLYWYQQILGQGPKLLIQFQNNGVVDDSQLPKDRFSAERLKGVDSTLKIQPAKLEDSAVYLCASAKTGTRGYTFGSGTRLTVV.

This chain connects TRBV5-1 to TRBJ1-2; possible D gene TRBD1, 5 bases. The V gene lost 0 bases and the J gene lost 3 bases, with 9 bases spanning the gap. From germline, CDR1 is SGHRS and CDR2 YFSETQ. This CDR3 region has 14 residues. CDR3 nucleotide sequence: TGCGCCAGCAGCTTGGCCAGGGTTGACTATGGCTACACCTTC. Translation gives CASSLARVDYGYTF.

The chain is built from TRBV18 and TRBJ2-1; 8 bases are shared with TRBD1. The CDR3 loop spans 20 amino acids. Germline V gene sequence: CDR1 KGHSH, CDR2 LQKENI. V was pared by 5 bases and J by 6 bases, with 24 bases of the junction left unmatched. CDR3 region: CASSTKGQATSWAAGNEQFF. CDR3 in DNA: TGTGCCAGCTCAACTAAGGGACAGGCTACAAGTTGGGCTGCTGGCAATGAGCAGTTCTTC.

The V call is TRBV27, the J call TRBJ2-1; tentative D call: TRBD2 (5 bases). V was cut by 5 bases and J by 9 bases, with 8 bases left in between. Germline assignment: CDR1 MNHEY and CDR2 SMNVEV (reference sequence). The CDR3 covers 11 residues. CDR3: CASSGSGEQFF. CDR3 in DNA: TGTGCCAGCAGTGGGAGTGGTGAGCAGTTCTTC.

CDR3 loop: CASSPTPSSGNTIYF. The DNA for the CDR3 is TGTGCCAGCTCACCTACGCCTAGCTCTGGAAACACCATATATTTT. The chain couples TRBV18 to TRBJ1-3; D is undetermined. Trimming pared 3 bases from V and 0 bases from J, leaving 9 bases between. Germline V gene lookup returns CDR1 KGHSH and CDR2 LQKENI. The CDR3 sequence is 15 residues long.

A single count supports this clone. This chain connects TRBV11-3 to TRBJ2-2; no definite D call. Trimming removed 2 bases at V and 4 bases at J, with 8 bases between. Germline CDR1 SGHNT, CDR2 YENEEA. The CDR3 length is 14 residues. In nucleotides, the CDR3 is TGTGCCAGCAGCTTAACGCAAGCCACCGGGGAGCTGTTTTTT. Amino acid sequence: CASSLTQATGELFF.

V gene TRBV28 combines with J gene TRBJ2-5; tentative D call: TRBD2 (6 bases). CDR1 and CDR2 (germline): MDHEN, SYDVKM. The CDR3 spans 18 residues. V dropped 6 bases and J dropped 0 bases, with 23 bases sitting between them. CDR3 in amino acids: CASRGDSWGVSNQETQYF. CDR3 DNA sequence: TGTGCCAGCAGGGGTGATTCGTGGGGGGTCAGCAACCAAGAGACCCAGTACTTC. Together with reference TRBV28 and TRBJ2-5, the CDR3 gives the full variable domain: DVKVTQSSRYLVKRTGEKVFLECVQDMDHENMFWYRQDPGLGLRLIYFSYDVKMKEKGDIPEGYSVSREKKERFSLILESASTNQTSMYLCASRGDSWGVSNQETQYFGPGTRLLVL.

The DNA of the CDR3 is TGTGCCAGCTCACCCCAAATACGGGACCGGGACACAAGCACAGATACGCAGTATTTT. This codes for CASSPQIRDRDTSTDTQYF. This chain uses TRBV18 with TRBJ2-3; the D gene is possibly TRBD1 (6 bases). Per germline, CDR1 KGHSH and CDR2 LQKENI. The V and J ends lost 3 bases and 0 bases respectively, with 22 bases between them. This CDR3 comprises 19 residues. The complete variable domain, with remaining parts taken from reference TRBV18 and TRBJ2-3, reads NAGVMQNPRHLVRRRGQEARLRCSPMKGHSHVYWYRQLPEEGLKFMVYLQKENIIDESGMPKERFSAEFPKEGPSILRIQQVVRGDSAAYFCASSPQIRDRDTSTDTQYFGPGTRLTVL.

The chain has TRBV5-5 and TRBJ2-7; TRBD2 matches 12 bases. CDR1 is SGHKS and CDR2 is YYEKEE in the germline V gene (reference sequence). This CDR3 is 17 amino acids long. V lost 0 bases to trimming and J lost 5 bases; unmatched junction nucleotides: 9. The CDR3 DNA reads TGTGCCAGCAGCTTGGGGACAACTAGCGGGAGGAGGGACGAGCAGTACTTC. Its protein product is CASSLGTTSGRRDEQYF.

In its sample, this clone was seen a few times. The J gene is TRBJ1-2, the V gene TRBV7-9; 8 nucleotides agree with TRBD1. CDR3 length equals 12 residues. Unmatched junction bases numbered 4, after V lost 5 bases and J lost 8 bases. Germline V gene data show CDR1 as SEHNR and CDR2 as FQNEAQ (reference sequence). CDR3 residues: CASSRTGRGYTF. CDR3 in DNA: TGTGCCAGCAGCCGGACAGGGCGCGGCTACACCTTC.

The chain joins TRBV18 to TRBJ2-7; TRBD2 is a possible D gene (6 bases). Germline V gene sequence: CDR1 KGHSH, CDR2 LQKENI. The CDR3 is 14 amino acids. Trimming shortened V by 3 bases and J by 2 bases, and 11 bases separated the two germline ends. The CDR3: CASSPGTLAYEQYF. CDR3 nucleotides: TGTGCCAGCTCACCCGGGACTTTGGCCTACGAGCAGTACTTC.

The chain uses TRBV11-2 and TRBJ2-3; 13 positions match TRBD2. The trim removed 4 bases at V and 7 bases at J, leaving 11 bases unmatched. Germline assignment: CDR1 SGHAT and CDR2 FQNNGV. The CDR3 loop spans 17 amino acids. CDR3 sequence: CASSSGGLAGRYHTQYF. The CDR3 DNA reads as TGTGCCAGCAGCTCGGGGGGACTAGCGGGGAGGTATCATACGCAGTATTTT.

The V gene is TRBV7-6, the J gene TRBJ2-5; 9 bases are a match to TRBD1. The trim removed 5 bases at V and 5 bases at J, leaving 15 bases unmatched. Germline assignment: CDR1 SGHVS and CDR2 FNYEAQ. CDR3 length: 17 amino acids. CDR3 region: CASSQQLTTGGWETQYF. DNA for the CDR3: TGTGCCAGCAGCCAGCAGCTTACGACAGGGGGTTGGGAGACCCAGTACTTC.

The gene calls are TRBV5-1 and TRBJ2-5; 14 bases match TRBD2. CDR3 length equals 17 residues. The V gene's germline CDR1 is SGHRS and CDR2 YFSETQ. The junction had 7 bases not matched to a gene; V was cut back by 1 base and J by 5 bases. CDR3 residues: CASSLRGTSGRMETQYF. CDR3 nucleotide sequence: TGCGCCAGCAGCTTGCGCGGGACTAGCGGGAGAATGGAGACCCAGTACTTC.

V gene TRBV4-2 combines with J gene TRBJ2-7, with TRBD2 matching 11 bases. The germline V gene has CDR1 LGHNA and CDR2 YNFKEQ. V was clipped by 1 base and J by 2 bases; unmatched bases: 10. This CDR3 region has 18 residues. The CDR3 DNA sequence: TGTGCCAGCAGCCAAGGGGTCCCGACTAGCGGGGCTGCCTACGAGCAGTACTTC. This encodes CASSQGVPTSGAAYEQYF.

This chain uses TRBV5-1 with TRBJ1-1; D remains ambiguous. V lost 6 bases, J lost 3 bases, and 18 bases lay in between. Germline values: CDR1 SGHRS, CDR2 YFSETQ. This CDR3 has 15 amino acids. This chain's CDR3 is CASKAIPGSDTEAFF. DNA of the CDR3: TGCGCCAGCAAAGCAATCCCGGGGTCCGACACTGAAGCTTTCTTT.

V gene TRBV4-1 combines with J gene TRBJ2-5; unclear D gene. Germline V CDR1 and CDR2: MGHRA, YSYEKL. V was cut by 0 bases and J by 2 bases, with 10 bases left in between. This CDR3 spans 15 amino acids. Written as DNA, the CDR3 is TGCGCCAGCAGCCAAGACTACACAGTTCAAGAGACCCAGTACTTC. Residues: CASSQDYTVQETQYF.